This TCR beta chain was captured in a study of blood T cell repertoires in COVID-19. Study processing details: Estimated nucleated cell counts came from reference gene primer amplification. Some clones are missing from TCRdb's copy, which holds only in-frame ones; the method was immunoSEQ multiplex PCR. V and J calls and clone size follow that table, whereas D and trimming were derived from the DNA. The profile shows over 250,000 clones, roughly 86% of them singletons. Trimming stripped 1 base from V and 6 bases from J, with 11 bases between. The CDR3 has 13 residues. CDR1 and CDR2 (germline): SGDLS, YYNGEE. Cohort 3 donors counted as recovered after two negative PCRs, clearance, or resolved symptoms.

Sample: PBMCs or T cells enriched from blood (not recorded which). The chain joins TRBV9 to TRBJ2-7; D ambiguous. The sequence was obtained from a woman aged 55-75 years who had recovered from COVID-19. The CDR3 region has the DNA TGTGCCAGCAGCGTAAGGCTAGACGGCGAGCAGTACTTC. Translated: CASSVRLDGEQYF.